Below, 7 T cell receptor beta chains from the same sample are listed, as sequenced in a study of low-dose radiotherapy and immunotherapy resistance in tumors. Time point described: before trial treatment. With TRAV- and TRBV-specific primers, first-strand cDNA was made, covering the alpha and beta chains. TCRs were put through roughly 20 PCR cycles of amplification with Phusion. A constant-region primer and the V-primer adapter served as the primer pair. TCRdb reprocessed the reads with MiXCR, giving one entry per CDR3 protein. The table records around 76,000 distinct CDR3 sequences, around 29% of them present only once. The sample consisted of PBMCs, taken before treatment. The receptor set was obtained from a female donor with ovarian cancer.

This clonotype was counted at least ten times. The chain combines TRBV14 with TRBJ2-1; D gene uncertain. Germline CDR1 reads SGHDN; CDR2 reads FVKESK. V was pared by 1 base and J by 9 bases, with 10 bases between. The CDR3 consists of 13 residues. CDR3 in amino acids: CASSQGRVSEQFF. CDR3 DNA: TGTGCCAGCAGCCAAGGCCGGGTTAGTGAGCAGTTCTTC.

This clonotype was detected ten times or more. The chain combines TRBV29-1 with TRBJ2-1; tentative D call: TRBD1 (5 bases). CDR1 is SQVTM, CDR2 ANQGSEA, per germline. The CDR3 totals 13 residues. V lost 4 bases, J lost 6 bases, and 13 bases lay in between. The CDR3 DNA sequence: TGCAGCGTTGTTAAGGGGTATAGCAATGAGCAGTTCTTC. Translating it yields CSVVKGYSNEQFF.

This clonotype was detected ten times or more. The chain recombines TRBV20-1 with TRBJ2-1, with TRBD2 identical over 9 bases. Germline lookup yields CDR1 DFQATT and CDR2 SNEGSKA (reference sequence). The CDR3 length is 14 residues. V dropped 3 bases and J dropped 5; count of bases not matched to a gene: 5. In DNA form, the CDR3 reads TGCAGTGCTAGGGGGACTAGCCCAGACAATGAGCAGTTCTTC. This sequence encodes CSARGTSPDNEQFF.

This clonotype was picked up a small number of times. The chain recombines TRBV5-1 with TRBJ2-5, with 7 bases fitting TRBD2. Trimming removed 3 bases from V and 10 bases from J; junction bases left unmatched: 12. Germline V gene sequence: CDR1 SGHRS, CDR2 YFSETQ. This CDR3 has 14 amino acids. In nucleotides, the CDR3 is TGCGCCAGCAGCTCCCCCCCGACTAGCTTTGACCAGTACTTC. This gives the protein CASSSPPTSFDQYF. The complete variable domain, with remaining parts taken from reference TRBV5-1 and TRBJ2-5, reads KAGVTQTPRYLIKTRGQQVTLSCSPISGHRSVSWYQQTPGQGLQFLFEYFSETQRNKGNFPGRFSGRQFSNSRSEMNVSTLELGDSALYLCASSSPPTSFDQYFGPGTRLLVL.

This clonotype has at least ten counts. The chain has TRBV20-1 and TRBJ2-5, with 9 nucleotides matching TRBD2. The CDR3 has 19 amino acids. CDR1 is DFQATT and CDR2 is SNEGSKA in the germline V gene (reference sequence). The ends lost 0 bases at V and 4 bases at J; junction bases unmatched: 18. The CDR3: CSARDRNLAGLGKGETQYF. In DNA form, the CDR3 reads TGCAGTGCTAGAGATCGAAACCTAGCGGGGTTAGGTAAAGGAGAGACCCAGTACTTC.

The table lists this clonotype with many counts. The chain employs TRBV18 and TRBJ1-1, with TRBD1 identical over 8 bases. V trimming: 4 bases; J trimming: 1 base; junction bases outside the gene matches: 2. Germline CDR1 reads KGHSH; CDR2 reads LQKENI. This CDR3 is 14 amino acids long. CDR3 in amino acids: CASSLGQANTEAFF. The CDR3 coding sequence is TGTGCCAGCTCACTGGGACAGGCGAACACTGAAGCTTTCTTT.

This clonotype appeared many times. The chain joins TRBV29-1 to TRBJ1-5; D not certain. Germline CDR1 reads SQVTM; CDR2 reads ANQGSEA. Trimming left V 0 bases short and J 4 bases short, with 16 bases between. The CDR3 spans 16 residues. In DNA, the CDR3 is TGCAGCGTTGAAGAGGGGTGTCCAACCGTGAATCAGCCCCAGCATTTT. Translation: CSVEEGCPTVNQPQHF.